Described below is a single T cell receptor beta chain sequence and its context. Antigen: not known. This sample was taken from a study of CD4 T cells in relation to SARS-CoV-2 and coronaviruses. The wider study: Convalescent patients had median age about 40 years, range about 20 to 72.

For roughly 11 days, 10^5 sorted CD4+ cells grew with T cell-depleted PBMCs and CEF. TCRdb keeps only in-frame clones here, not all; method: immunoSEQ multiplex PCR. The sample has tens of thousands of clones; just over 75% are singletons. The source is an adult with COVID-19. Sequencing used memory CD4+ T cells from PBMCs, cultured in vitro.

The CDR3 coding sequence is TGTGCCAGCAGCGCGACAGGGGGCGCGAACACCGGGGAGCTGTTTTTT. Protein sequence: CASSATGGANTGELFF. The J gene is TRBJ2-2, the V gene TRBV2; TRBD1 aligns across 10 bases. CDR1 and CDR2 (germline): SNHLY, FYNNEI. CDR3 length: 16 amino acids. With V trimmed by 6 bases and J by 0 bases, 4 bases remained unmatched.